These T cell receptor beta chains were read from a single sample in a study of shared clonotypes between healthy human individuals. Profiled with immunoSEQ multiplex PCR; TCRdb holds only in-frame clones, not every one. The profile shows under 1 million clones, around 96% of them singletons. Sequencing was carried out using naive CD8+ T cells sorted from blood. These receptors were taken from a man aged 30 to 39 in good health. CDR3s include the opening cysteine and the closing phenylalanine or tryptophan. Each record gives: D gene, clone size, V gene, J gene, CDR3 DNA, CDR3 protein. D genes are given only for firm matches. The listing skips clone size in some rows; elsewhere it reads once, few, many or a size class.

d_gene: -; abundance: -; v_gene: TRBV7-9; j_gene: TRBJ2-7; CDR3nt: TGTGCCAGCAGCTCCACAGGGCCCTCCTACGAGCAGTACTTC; CDR3aa: CASSSTGPSYEQYF
d_gene: TRBD2; abundance: -; v_gene: TRBV7-8; j_gene: TRBJ2-1; CDR3nt: TGTGCCAGCAGCTTACCCCATGGGAAATGGACTAGCGGGGGGTGGGACAATGGGCAGTTCTTC; CDR3aa: CASSLPHGKWTSGGWDNGQFF
d_gene: TRBD2; abundance: -; v_gene: TRBV5-1; j_gene: TRBJ2-3; CDR3nt: TGCGCCAGCAGCTTACTAGCGGGGGAGAGGGGAGATACGCAGTATTTT; CDR3aa: CASSLLAGERGDTQYF
d_gene: -; abundance: -; v_gene: TRBV2; j_gene: TRBJ2-3; CDR3nt: TGTGCCAGCACTGAGGGTCGTCAATCCACAGATACGCAGTATTTT; CDR3aa: CASTEGRQSTDTQYF
d_gene: -; abundance: -; v_gene: TRBV15; j_gene: TRBJ1-4; CDR3nt: TGTGCCACCAGAGACCGACAGGCCGGTAGACATAATGAAAAACTGTTTTTT; CDR3aa: CATRDRQAGRHNEKLFF
d_gene: -; abundance: -; v_gene: TRBV5-6; j_gene: TRBJ2-1; CDR3nt: TGTGCCAGCAGCTTGGGACAGATCAATGAGCAGTTCTTC; CDR3aa: CASSLGQINEQFF
d_gene: -; abundance: -; v_gene: TRBV19; j_gene: TRBJ2-7; CDR3nt: TGTGCCAGTAGCATCGCGGGACCCAAGAAGGAGCAGTACTTC; CDR3aa: CASSIAGPKKEQYF
d_gene: -; abundance: once; v_gene: TRBV7-6; j_gene: TRBJ1-2; CDR3nt: TGTGCCAGCAGCTTAGGGGGAGGCAACTCTAACTATGGCTACACCTTC; CDR3aa: CASSLGGGNSNYGYTF
d_gene: -; abundance: -; v_gene: TRBV11-2; j_gene: TRBJ2-7; CDR3nt: TGTGCCAGCAGCTTAGAGGTGACCTACGAGCAGTACTTC; CDR3aa: CASSLEVTYEQYF
d_gene: -; abundance: -; v_gene: TRBV11-2; j_gene: TRBJ2-3; CDR3nt: TGTGCCAGCGCGGGATACACAGATACGCAGTATTTT; CDR3aa: CASAGYTDTQYF
d_gene: -; abundance: once; v_gene: TRBV27; j_gene: TRBJ2-5; CDR3nt: TGTGCCAGCAGGGGAGGTAGCCAAGAGACCCAGTACTTC; CDR3aa: CASRGGSQETQYF
d_gene: TRBD1; abundance: -; v_gene: TRBV27; j_gene: TRBJ2-2; CDR3nt: TGTGCCAGCAGTCAACTGACAGGGGGTTCAGCCGGGGAGCTGTTTTTT; CDR3aa: CASSQLTGGSAGELFF
d_gene: TRBD2; abundance: -; v_gene: TRBV7-9; j_gene: TRBJ2-1; CDR3nt: TGTGCCAGCAGCAATGGACTAGCGGGGGAGTATCTCTTC; CDR3aa: CASSNGLAGEYLF
d_gene: -; abundance: -; v_gene: TRBV29-1; j_gene: TRBJ1-2; CDR3nt: TGCAGCGTTGGCCCCACCCCAAGTGGCTACACCTTC; CDR3aa: CSVGPTPSGYTF
d_gene: TRBD2; abundance: -; v_gene: TRBV27; j_gene: TRBJ2-7; CDR3nt: TGTGCCAGCAGTCCGCTACTAGCGGGAGGGGTATACGAGCAGTACTTC; CDR3aa: CASSPLLAGGVYEQYF
d_gene: TRBD1; abundance: -; v_gene: TRBV2; j_gene: TRBJ2-6; CDR3nt: TGTGCCAGCATCGCAGGACAGGGGGTTACTGGGGCCAACGTCCTGACTTTC; CDR3aa: CASIAGQGVTGANVLTF
d_gene: TRBD2; abundance: once; v_gene: TRBV7-9; j_gene: TRBJ2-7; CDR3nt: TGTGCCAGCAGCCCCGGTGCGGGAGGGCCCTACGAGCAGTACTTC; CDR3aa: CASSPGAGGPYEQYF
d_gene: -; abundance: -; v_gene: TRBV11-2; j_gene: TRBJ2-3; CDR3nt: TGTGCCAGCAGCTTAGCGTACACAGATACGCAGTATTTT; CDR3aa: CASSLAYTDTQYF
d_gene: -; abundance: -; v_gene: TRBV25-1; j_gene: TRBJ2-2; CDR3nt: TGTGCCAGCAGTTGGGATACCCTGGGTACCGGGGAGCTGTTTTTT; CDR3aa: CASSWDTLGTGELFF
d_gene: -; abundance: -; v_gene: TRBV2; j_gene: TRBJ2-2; CDR3nt: TGTGCCAGCAGTGAAATTCAAGGACAGCCGAACACCGGGGAGCTGTTTTTT; CDR3aa: CASSEIQGQPNTGELFF
d_gene: -; abundance: -; v_gene: TRBV27; j_gene: TRBJ2-7; CDR3nt: TGTGCCAGCAGTTCACGGACTACCTACGAGCAGTACTTC; CDR3aa: CASSSRTTYEQYF
d_gene: -; abundance: -; v_gene: TRBV4-1; j_gene: TRBJ2-5; CDR3nt: TGCGCCAGCAGCCAAAATACCGAGACCCAGTACTTC; CDR3aa: CASSQNTETQYF
d_gene: TRBD2; abundance: -; v_gene: TRBV7-2; j_gene: TRBJ2-1; CDR3nt: TGTGCCAGCAGCTTAGAGGCGGGAGGGCCGTTTGGTGAGCAGTTCTTC; CDR3aa: CASSLEAGGPFGEQFF
d_gene: -; abundance: -; v_gene: TRBV7-2; j_gene: TRBJ2-1; CDR3nt: TGTGCCAGCAGCTTAGACCCGGTCGATGAGCAGTTCTTC; CDR3aa: CASSLDPVDEQFF
d_gene: TRBD1; abundance: -; v_gene: TRBV5-6; j_gene: TRBJ1-4; CDR3nt: TGTGCCAGCAGCCGACTACGGGACAGGAGAGATGTGTTTTTT; CDR3aa: CASSRLRDRRDVFF
d_gene: TRBD2; abundance: -; v_gene: TRBV29-1; j_gene: TRBJ2-7; CDR3nt: TGCAGCGTCCTCCTTTTCGAGCGGGAGTGGGGTGAGCAGTACTTC; CDR3aa: CSVLLFEREWGEQYF
d_gene: -; abundance: -; v_gene: TRBV14; j_gene: TRBJ2-1; CDR3nt: TGTGCCAGCAGCCAGCTATCTAGCTCCTACAATGAGCAGTTCTTC; CDR3aa: CASSQLSSSYNEQFF
d_gene: -; abundance: -; v_gene: TRBV27; j_gene: TRBJ1-5; CDR3nt: TGTGCCAGTAAGGGTTCGGGCAATCAGCCCCAGCATTTT; CDR3aa: CASKGSGNQPQHF